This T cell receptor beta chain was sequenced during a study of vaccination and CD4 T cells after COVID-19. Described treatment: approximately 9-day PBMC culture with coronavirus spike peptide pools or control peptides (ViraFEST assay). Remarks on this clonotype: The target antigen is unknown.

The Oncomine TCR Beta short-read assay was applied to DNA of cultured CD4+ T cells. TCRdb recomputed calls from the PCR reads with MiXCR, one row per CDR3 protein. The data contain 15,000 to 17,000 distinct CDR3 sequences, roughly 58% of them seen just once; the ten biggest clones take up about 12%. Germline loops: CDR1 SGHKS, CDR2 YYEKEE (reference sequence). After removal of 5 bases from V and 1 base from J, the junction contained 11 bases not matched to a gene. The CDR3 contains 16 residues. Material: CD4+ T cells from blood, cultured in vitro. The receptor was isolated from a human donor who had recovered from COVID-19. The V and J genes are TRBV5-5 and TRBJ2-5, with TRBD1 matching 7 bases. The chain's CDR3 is CASSRAGTASQETQYF. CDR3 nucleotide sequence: TGTGCCAGCAGTCGGGCCGGGACAGCCTCCCAAGAGACCCAGTACTTC.